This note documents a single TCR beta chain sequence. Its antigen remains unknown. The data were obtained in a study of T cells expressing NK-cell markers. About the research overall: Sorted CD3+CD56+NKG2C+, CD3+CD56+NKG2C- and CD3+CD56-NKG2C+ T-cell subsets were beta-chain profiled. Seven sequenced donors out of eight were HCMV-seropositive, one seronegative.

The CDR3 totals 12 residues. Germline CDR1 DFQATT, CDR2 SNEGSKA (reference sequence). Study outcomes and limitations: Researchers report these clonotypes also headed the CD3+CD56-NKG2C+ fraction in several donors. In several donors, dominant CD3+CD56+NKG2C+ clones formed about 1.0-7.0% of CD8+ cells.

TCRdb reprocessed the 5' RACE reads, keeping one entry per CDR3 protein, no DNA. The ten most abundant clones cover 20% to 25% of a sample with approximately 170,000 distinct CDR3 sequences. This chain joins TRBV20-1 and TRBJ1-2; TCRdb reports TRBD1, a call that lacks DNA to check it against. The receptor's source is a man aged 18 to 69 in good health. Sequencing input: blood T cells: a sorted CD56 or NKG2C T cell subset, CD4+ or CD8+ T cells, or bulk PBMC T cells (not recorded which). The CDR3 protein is CSAWTGGEGYTF.